These 30 T cell receptor beta chains came from one sample sequenced in a study of shared clonotypes between healthy human individuals. The protocol was immunoSEQ multiplex PCR, while the TCRdb copy is restricted to in-frame clones and leaves out a portion. The sample has 520,000 or so clones, less than 85% seen once; the top ten hold over 10%. Material: PBMCs. The receptors derive from a woman aged 40 to 50 in good health. Some clones in this sample may be carry-over from other donors' samples.

The CDR3 bases are TGTGCCATCCGGGGGACGGACCCGAACACCGGGGAGCTGTTTTTT. This gives the protein CAIRGTDPNTGELFF. The chain is built from TRBV10-3 and TRBJ2-2; tentative D call: TRBD2 (6 bases). CDR3 size: 15 residues. The germline CDR1 and CDR2 sequences are ENHRY and SYGVKD. Trimming pared 8 bases from V and 0 bases from J, leaving 13 bases between.

This clone was seen a single time. V is TRBV28 and J is TRBJ1-2, with D unclear. There are 15 residues in the CDR3. Trimming took 5 bases from V and 4 from J, leaving 17 bases between them. The germline gives CDR1 MDHEN, CDR2 SYDVKM. The CDR3 DNA sequence: TGTGCCAGCAGTGAATACTCCCAAGACGGCTATGGCTACACCTTC. Amino acids: CASSEYSQDGYGYTF.

This clone came up a few times. The V and J genes are TRBV18 and TRBJ2-5; D gene ambiguous. Per germline, CDR1 KGHSH and CDR2 LQKENI. Trimming pared 1 base from V and 5 bases from J, leaving 5 bases between. This CDR3 is 12 amino acids long. Here the CDR3 reads CASSPLRETQYF. CDR3 nucleotide sequence: TGTGCCAGCTCACCACTCCGGGAGACCCAGTACTTC.

The CDR3 loop reads CASSYGQGANTGELFF. DNA for the CDR3: TGTGCCAGCAGCTACGGACAGGGCGCGAACACCGGGGAGCTGTTTTTT. The rearrangement links TRBV11-2 to TRBJ2-2, with TRBD1 matching 8 bases. V gave up 4 bases and J gave up 0 bases; unmatched junction bases: 4. The germline V gene has CDR1 SGHAT and CDR2 FQNNGV. CDR3 size: 16 residues.

The chain joins TRBV7-6 to TRBJ2-1; no firm D call. The CDR3 spans 14 residues. From germline, CDR1 is SGHVS and CDR2 FNYEAQ. Trimming took 1 base from V and 4 from J, leaving 8 bases between them. CDR3: CASSLGSRYNEQFF. CDR3 bases: TGTGCCAGCAGCTTAGGAAGCAGGTACAATGAGCAGTTCTTC.

The chain links TRBV6-5 to TRBJ1-4; no clear D gene. The CDR3 consists of 13 residues. Per the germline V gene, CDR1 is MNHEY and CDR2 is SVGAGI. V was trimmed by 2 bases and J by 5 bases, leaving 6 bases between them. The CDR3 reads CASSYVRNEKLFF. As DNA, the CDR3 is TGTGCCAGCAGTTACGTACGGAATGAAAAACTGTTTTTT.

Comment on this clone: A junction boundary mismatches the germline segment, possibly from a read error. CDR3 DNA sequence: TGTGCCAGTAGTATAGGCCAGGGGACCATGAACACTAAAGCTTTCTTT. Protein product: CASSIGQGTMNTKAFF. This chain links TRBV19 with TRBJ1-1; D may be TRBD1 (6 bases). From germline, CDR1 is LNHDA and CDR2 SQIVND (reference sequence). This CDR3 comprises 16 residues.

The chain employs TRBV7-2 and TRBJ2-3; D perhaps matches TRBD2 (5 bases). Trimming removed 5 bases from V and 3 bases from J, with 12 bases in between. The germline gives CDR1 SGHTA, CDR2 FQGNSA. CDR3 length equals 14 residues. CDR3 in DNA: TGTGCCAGCAGCAAACCAACTAGTACAGATACGCAGTATTTT. As protein: CASSKPTSTDTQYF.

The CDR3 sequence is CASSPPGDTQYF. The CDR3 nucleotides are TGTGCCAGTAGTCCGCCGGGGGATACGCAGTATTTT. The chain is built from TRBV19 and TRBJ2-3; D possibly corresponds to TRBD2 (5 bases). Germline CDR1 LNHDA, CDR2 SQIVND (reference sequence). The CDR3 runs 12 residues. Trimming shortened V by 5 bases and J by 6 bases, and 9 bases separated the two germline ends.

This chain links TRBV6-1 with TRBJ1-2; D may be TRBD1 (6 bases). The CDR3 is made up of 14 amino acids. Trimming removed 4 bases at V and 7 bases at J, with 16 bases between. Per germline, CDR1 MNHNS and CDR2 SASEGT. The CDR3 loop reads CASSVSTGPGGYTF. In DNA, the CDR3 is TGTGCCAGCAGTGTTAGCACAGGGCCGGGTGGCTACACCTTC.

The V gene is TRBV7-9, the J gene TRBJ2-7, with 8 nucleotides matching TRBD2. The J segment lost 5 bases and the V segment lost 6 bases, leaving 6 bases of the junction unmatched. Looked up from germline, CDR1 is SEHNR and CDR2 is FQNEAQ (reference sequence). The CDR3 totals 13 residues. CDR3 nucleotide sequence: TGTGCCAGCAGACCCGGACTAGCCCACGAGCAGTACTTC. This sequence encodes CASRPGLAHEQYF.

V is TRBV28 and J is TRBJ2-5; weak D call: TRBD1 (6 bases). The CDR3 extends over 14 amino acids. V gave up 2 bases and J gave up 1 base, with 8 bases separating them. Germline V CDR1 and CDR2: MDHEN, SYDVKM. The CDR3 is CASSLGGSQETQYF. The CDR3 DNA reads TGTGCCAGCAGTTTAGGGGGCAGCCAAGAGACCCAGTACTTC. The variable domain in full, with the rest retrieved from reference TRBV28 and TRBJ2-5, is DVKVTQSSRYLVKRTGEKVFLECVQDMDHENMFWYRQDPGLGLRLIYFSYDVKMKEKGDIPEGYSVSREKKERFSLILESASTNQTSMYLCASSLGGSQETQYFGPGTRLLVL.

This rearrangement joins TRBV20-1 to TRBJ2-1; the D gene is possibly TRBD1 (5 bases). V was trimmed by 3 bases and J by 8 bases, leaving 8 bases between them. Germline values: CDR1 DFQATT, CDR2 SNEGSKA (reference sequence). This CDR3 has 11 amino acids. CDR3 region: CSASLGDEQFF. CDR3 nucleotides: TGCAGTGCTAGTTTAGGGGATGAGCAGTTCTTC.

This clone was observed many times. The chain joins TRBV10-3 to TRBJ1-2, with a possible D match to TRBD1 (6 bases). Germline assignment: CDR1 ENHRY and CDR2 SYGVKD. The V and J ends lost 3 bases and 7 bases respectively, with 12 bases between them. The CDR3 has 13 residues. The CDR3 protein is CAISEGQIAGYTF. Written as DNA, the CDR3 is TGTGCCATCAGTGAAGGACAGATTGCTGGCTACACCTTC.

This chain connects TRBV5-8 to TRBJ2-7; D gene unclear. The germline V gene encodes CDR1 SGHTS and CDR2 YDEGEE. The CDR3 is 11 residues long. V lost 4 bases and J 2 bases, leaving 4 bases between the germline ends. The DNA for the CDR3 is TGTGCCAGCAGCCTAACCTACGAGCAGTACTTC. Its translation is CASSLTYEQYF. Complete variable domain (other parts from reference TRBV5-8 and TRBJ2-7): EAGVTQSPTHLIKTRGQQATLRCSPISGHTSVYWYQQALGLGLQFLLWYDEGEERNRGNFPPRFSGRQFPNYSSELNVNALELEDSALYLCASSLTYEQYFGPGTRLTVT.

The rearrangement joins TRBV5-4 to TRBJ1-2, with D unclear. Germline V gives CDR1 SGHNT, CDR2 YYREEE (reference sequence). Trimming took off 0 bases at V and 8 bases at J, with 11 bases between the two ends. The CDR3 has 13 amino acids. DNA of the CDR3: TGTGCCAGCAGCTTGGTAGAGGGAAGGGGCTACACCTTC. Its protein is CASSLVEGRGYTF.

This chain uses TRBV7-2 with TRBJ2-7; the D gene is possibly TRBD2 (6 bases). Trimming shortened V by 2 bases and J by 6 bases, and 14 bases separated the two germline ends. Germline V gene data show CDR1 as SGHTA and CDR2 as FQGNSA. The CDR3 is made up of 14 amino acids. The CDR3 here is CASSLRRGSGEQYF. The CDR3 DNA follows: TGTGCCAGCAGCTTAAGGCGGGGCAGTGGCGAGCAGTACTTC.

The V and J genes are TRBV19 and TRBJ2-2, with D possibly matching TRBD2 (5 bases). This CDR3 comprises 13 residues. V was clipped by 7 bases and J by 5 bases, with 11 bases between them. Germline V gene data show CDR1 as LNHDA and CDR2 as SQIVND (reference sequence). The CDR3 bases are TGTGCCAGTACCCCGCGAGGGACCGGGGAGCTGTTTTTT. This sequence encodes CASTPRGTGELFF.

The chain recombines TRBV18 with TRBJ1-6; D ambiguous. V was trimmed by 1 base and J by 8 bases, leaving 9 bases between them. The CDR3 extends over 14 amino acids. CDR1 is KGHSH and CDR2 is LQKENI in the germline V gene. The chain's CDR3 is CASSPLDQYSPLHF. CDR3 nucleotides: TGTGCCAGCTCACCACTTGACCAGTATTCACCCCTCCACTTT.

This chain connects TRBV21-1 to TRBJ2-1; the DNA was not compared with TRBD1, the D call given in the table. TRBV21-1 is labeled a pseudogene. The CDR3 runs to 14 residues. The CDR3 region is CASSKKGALGEQFF. The CDR3 DNA is TGTGCCAGCAGCAAAAAGGGGGCTTTGGGTGAGCAGTTCTTC.

CDR3: CASSLSRHRGFNTEAFF. Here the CDR3 DNA reads TGTGCCAGCAGCCTTAGTAGGCACAGGGGTTTTAACACTGAAGCTTTCTTT. The chain is built from TRBV11-2 and TRBJ1-1; 7 nucleotides match TRBD1. This CDR3 contains 17 residues. Germline V gene lookup returns CDR1 SGHAT and CDR2 FQNNGV. V lost 5 bases and J lost 2; bases outside the gene matches: 14. Based on the CDR3 plus reference TRBV11-2 and TRBJ1-1, the full variable domain is EAGVAQSPRYKIIEKRQSVAFWCNPISGHATLYWYQQILGQGPKLLIQFQNNGVVDDSQLPKDRFSAERLKGVDSTLKIQPAKLEDSAVYLCASSLSRHRGFNTEAFFGQGTRLTVV.

This chain links TRBV30 with TRBJ2-2; 11 positions match TRBD2. CDR3 size: 15 residues. CDR1 and CDR2 (germline): GTSNPN, SVGIG (reference sequence). After removal of 3 bases from V and 5 bases from J, the junction contained 5 bases not matched to a gene. Written as DNA, the CDR3 is TGTGCCTGGAGCTCGGGACTAGCGGTAACCGGGGAGCTGTTTTTT. This encodes CAWSSGLAVTGELFF. Filled out from reference TRBV30 and TRBJ2-2, the complete variable domain reads SQTIHQWPATLVQPVGSPLSLECTVEGTSNPNLYWYRQAAGRGLQLLFYSVGIGQISSEVPQNLSASRPQDRQFILSSKKLLLSDSGFYLCAWSSGLAVTGELFFGEGSRLTVL.

This sequence joins TRBV19 and TRBJ2-5; 11 nucleotides match TRBD2. There are 16 residues in the CDR3. J lost 5 bases, V lost 4 bases, and 9 bases had no gene match. Per germline, CDR1 LNHDA and CDR2 SQIVND (reference sequence). Written as DNA, the CDR3 is TGTGCCAGTAGTAGGGGAACTAGCGGGAGAGGTGAGACCCAGTACTTC. This encodes CASSRGTSGRGETQYF.

The V call is TRBV5-1, the J call TRBJ1-1; 7 bases are shared with TRBD1. The length of the CDR3 is 13 residues. The junction had 7 bases not matched to a gene; V was cut back by 5 bases and J by 6 bases. Germline CDR1 and CDR2: SGHRS and YFSETQ. CDR3 protein: CASRYGTASEAFF. DNA for the CDR3: TGCGCCAGCAGATACGGGACAGCGTCTGAAGCTTTCTTT. Full variable domain (outside the CDR3, taken from reference TRBV5-1 and TRBJ1-1): KAGVTQTPRYLIKTRGQQVTLSCSPISGHRSVSWYQQTPGQGLQFLFEYFSETQRNKGNFPGRFSGRQFSNSRSEMNVSTLELGDSALYLCASRYGTASEAFFGQGTRLTVV.

On this clone: The same CDR3 arises from other DNA sequences in this sample as well. V is TRBV19 and J is TRBJ1-2; D is possibly TRBD1 (6 bases). The CDR3 extends over 14 amino acids. V was shortened by 5 bases and J by 2 bases, with 12 bases between the two germline ends. Germline loops: CDR1 LNHDA, CDR2 SQIVND (reference sequence). The DNA for the CDR3 is TGTGCCAGTAGTTCACGGACAGCCAACTATGGCTACACCTTC. It specifies CASSSRTANYGYTF.

The chain has TRBV18 and TRBJ2-2; D not certain. Trimming removed 0 bases at V and 6 bases at J, with 14 bases between. This CDR3 has 16 amino acids. The germline CDR1 and CDR2 sequences are KGHSH and LQKENI. The CDR3 region is CASSPPSSGPAGELFF. The CDR3 DNA is TGTGCCAGCTCACCACCAAGTTCCGGGCCCGCCGGGGAGCTGTTTTTT.

This chain joins TRBV5-5 and TRBJ2-7; 7 bases are shared with TRBD1. The CDR3 runs to 14 residues. V lost 4 bases to trimming and J lost 1 base; unmatched junction nucleotides: 5. Germline CDR1 is SGHKS and CDR2 is YYEKEE (reference sequence). The CDR3 region has the DNA TGTGCCAGCAGCCCGACAGGGTCGTCCTACGAGCAGTACTTC. Its translation: CASSPTGSSYEQYF.

J is TRBJ2-2 and V is TRBV5-1; 7 bases match TRBD1. Losses at the gene ends were 4 bases for V and 7 bases for J; bases not matched to a gene: 7. The germline gives CDR1 SGHRS, CDR2 YFSETQ. The CDR3 loop spans 14 amino acids. CDR3 sequence reads: CASSLQDRVGELFF. DNA of the CDR3: TGCGCCAGCAGCCTCCAAGACAGGGTCGGGGAGCTGTTTTTT.

This clone appeared once. The CDR3 DNA sequence: TGTGCCAGCAGTGAGGGACAGGGGGATGAAAAACTGTTTTTT. Translating gives CASSEGQGDEKLFF. The rearrangement joins TRBV25-1 to TRBJ1-4, with TRBD1 matching over 11 bases. Trimming at V came to 3 bases and at J to 6 bases, leaving 0 bases not matched to a gene. There are 14 residues in the CDR3. Germline lookup yields CDR1 MGHDK and CDR2 SYGVNS. Full variable domain (outside the CDR3, taken from reference TRBV25-1 and TRBJ1-4): EADIYQTPRYLVIGTGKKITLECSQTMGHDKMYWYQQDPGMELHLIHYSYGVNSTEKGDLSSESTVSRIRTEHFPLTLESARPSHTSQYLCASSEGQGDEKLFFGSGTQLSVL.

This clone showed up just a few times. The rearrangement joins TRBV4-1 to TRBJ1-1; 8 positions agree with TRBD1. CDR1 and CDR2 (germline): MGHRA, YSYEKL. CDR3 length: 15 residues. Trimming removed 0 bases from V and 6 bases from J; junction bases left unmatched: 6. The CDR3 DNA follows: TGCGCCAGCAGCCAAGACGGACAGGGTTGGGCTGAAGCTTTCTTT. The encoded protein is CASSQDGQGWAEAFF.